This T cell receptor beta chain was sequenced during a study of CD8+ T cells in alopecia areata. As for this clone: Its antigen is unidentified.

Following RNA extraction, reverse transcription yielded cDNA that acted as the sequencing template. The method was immunoSEQ multiplex PCR; TCRdb's version includes in-frame clones alone and lacks a portion of them. Of about 150,000 clones listed, less than 65% are singletons. Both CD4+ and CD8+ T cells were separated by sorting PBMCs. Study findings and constraints: Against the mouse data, patients shared TCRs less clearly, possibly for HLA reasons. The study found higher clonality in lesional than normal scalp, especially in alopecia totalis/universalis.

Germline lookup yields CDR1 KGHSH and CDR2 LQKENI. V was clipped by 2 bases and J by 0 bases, with 7 bases between them. The CDR3 covers 14 residues. Sequenced material: CD8+ T cells sorted from blood. The V gene is TRBV18, the J gene TRBJ2-5; no reliable D call. The receptor's source is a human donor in good health. This CDR3 is CASSPGPYQETQYF. The CDR3 DNA follows: TGTGCCAGCTCACCAGGACCGTACCAAGAGACCCAGTACTTC.